These T cell receptor beta chains were read from a single sample in a study of shared clonotypes between healthy human individuals. Produced via immunoSEQ multiplex PCR; TCRdb's table is partial and in-frame only. The sample lists a few hundred thousand clones; 65% to 80% were seen once. Source material: PBMCs. These receptors were collected from a woman between 35 and 50 years old in good health. Some clones in this sample may be carry-over from other donors' samples. Both conserved end residues are part of each CDR3.

v_gene,j_gene,CDR3aa
TRBV10-2,TRBJ2-7,CASSSTGEQYF
TRBV2,TRBJ1-5,CASRPTASGDQPQHF
TRBV5-1,TRBJ1-2,CASSLEIGRGYQATNYGYTF
TRBV7-3,TRBJ1-5,CASSFRDFFVDRRNQPQHF
TRBV7-2,TRBJ2-7,CASSSGWYEQYF
TRBV5-6,TRBJ1-1,CASSSGLGAWSTEAFF
TRBV5-4,TRBJ2-3,CASSSPGQGTDTQYF
TRBV9,TRBJ2-7,CASSVDVRAYEQYF
TRBV5-1,TRBJ1-5,CASSGRLQGASQPQHF
TRBV9,TRBJ2-2,CASSVKTSGRAAGELFF
TRBV18,TRBJ1-1,CASSLDLSGDTEAFF
TRBV7-9,TRBJ2-1,CASSLGESSYNEQFF
TRBV18,TRBJ2-5,CASSPSLGVQETQYF